Sequencing of this T cell receptor (beta chain) was carried out in a study of blood T cell repertoires in COVID-19. Study-level background: Samples representing acute and convalescent COVID-19 were sourced from the United States, Italy and Spain. PBMCs, B-cell-depleted T cells, or T cells were the source of the cDNA or gDNA that made up the material.

Source study methods: Cell counts per sample came from amplifying reference gene primers. The data were produced by immunoSEQ multiplex PCR, yet TCRdb's version contains in-frame clones alone and is incomplete. V, J and clone size are those of that table, while D and trimming were read from the DNA. The sample consists of about 140,000 clones, roughly 88% of them appearing once. This clone was counted a single time. Trimming cost V 10 bases and J 10 bases; bases outside gene matches: 16. This CDR3 spans 16 amino acids. Germline V gene data show CDR1 as SEHNR and CDR2 as FQNEAQ (reference sequence). V gene TRBV7-9 combines with J gene TRBJ2-1, with TRBD2 matching over 13 bases. This sequence originates from a woman aged 55-70 years with acute or convalescent COVID-19. Sequencing input: peripheral blood. The CDR3 nucleotides read TGTGCCACTTACAATGGACCCGGGGGACTAGCGGGGGAGCAGTTCTTC. Translated, it gives CATYNGPGGLAGEQFF.